A single sample gave rise to the 20 T cell receptor beta chains below, sequenced in a study of T cell repertoires in cytomegalovirus infection. Using its own MiXCR run on the reads, TCRdb lists one record per CDR3 protein. The sample records approximately 320,000 distinct CDR3 sequences, 8% to 9.5% being singletons. The sample taken for sequencing was PBMCs. These receptors all come from a human donor in good health (CMV status not recorded). Some clones in this sample may be carry-over from other donors' samples.

The chain carries TRBV24-1 and TRBJ2-3; the D gene could be TRBD1 or TRBD2 (6 bases each). There are 15 residues in the CDR3. The V gene lost 0 bases and the J gene lost 4 bases, with 10 bases spanning the gap. From germline, CDR1 is KGHDR and CDR2 SFDVKD. CDR3 coding DNA: TGTGCCACCAGTGATTTGCGGAGGGGGGCAGATACGCAGTATTTT. Translation: CATSDLRRGADTQYF.

The sample holds many counts of this clonotype. J is TRBJ2-5 and V is TRBV7-2; D remains ambiguous. Germline V gene data show CDR1 as SGHTA and CDR2 as FQGNSA. The CDR3 runs 17 residues. Trimming removed 5 bases from V and 2 bases from J, with 21 bases in between. The CDR3 region has the DNA TGTGCCAGCAGCATCCAGCACCGGGTCCAGAAGCAAGAGACCCAGTACTTC. This sequence encodes CASSIQHRVQKQETQYF.

The chain is built from TRBV19 and TRBJ1-1; perhaps TRBD1 as D (6 bases). V lost 4 bases to trimming and J lost 0 bases, with 9 bases between them. The CDR3 totals 14 residues. Germline V CDR1 and CDR2: LNHDA, SQIVND (reference sequence). Written as DNA, the CDR3 is TGTGCCAGTAGTACGGACAGAATGAACACTGAAGCTTTCTTT. It specifies CASSTDRMNTEAFF.

This clonotype was seen more than once but under ten times. The chain is built from TRBV7-2 and TRBJ2-1, with 11 positions matching TRBD1. The V segment lost 5 bases and the J segment 8 bases; nucleotides outside the gene matches: 5. Germline-derived CDR1 and CDR2 are SGHTA and FQGNSA. This CDR3 is built from 14 residues. CDR3 in DNA: TGTGCCAGCAGCCGGACAGGGGGCAAAGATGAGCAGTTCTTC. This sequence encodes CASSRTGGKDEQFF. Variable domain in full (rest from reference TRBV7-2 and TRBJ2-1): GAGVSQSPSNKVTEKGKDVELRCDPISGHTALYWYRQSLGQGLEFLIYFQGNSAPDKSGLPSDRFSAERTGGSVSTLTIQRTQQEDSAVYLCASSRTGGKDEQFFGPGTRLTVL.

In this sample, this clonotype turned up a few times. The chain joins TRBV4-2 to TRBJ2-2, with TRBD2 matching 9 bases. The ends lost 1 base at V and 5 bases at J; junction bases unmatched: 5. From germline, CDR1 is LGHNA and CDR2 YNFKEQ. The CDR3 has 16 amino acids. The CDR3 sequence is CASSQVPSGTTGELFF. CDR3 nucleotide sequence: TGTGCCAGCAGCCAAGTCCCTAGCGGGACGACCGGGGAGCTGTTTTTT.

Regarding this clonotype: A single base separates this from a much larger clone, so it may be a read error. This chain joins TRBV7-6 and TRBJ2-3, with 11 nucleotides matching TRBD2. The CDR3 is 15 residues long. Germline lookup yields CDR1 SGHVS and CDR2 FNYEAQ. With 5 bases clipped from V and 8 bases from J, the junction kept 9 bases outside the gene matches. The CDR3: CASSPWTSGSGTQYF. CDR3 coding DNA: TGTGCCAGCAGCCCCTGGACTAGCGGGTCCGGTACGCAGTATTTT. Based on the CDR3 plus reference TRBV7-6 and TRBJ2-3, the full variable domain is GAGVSQSPRYKVTKRGQDVALRCDPISGHVSLYWYRQALGQGPEFLTYFNYEAQQDKSGLPNDRFSAERPEGSISTLTIQRTEQRDSAMYRCASSPWTSGSGTQYFGPGTRLTVL.

Many counts were recorded for this clonotype. J is TRBJ2-7 and V is TRBV27; TRBD2 agrees at 15 bases. CDR1 and CDR2 (germline): MNHEY, SMNVEV (reference sequence). The CDR3 spans 17 residues. V gave up 5 bases and J gave up 2 bases; unmatched junction bases: 7. CDR3 in amino acids: CASSPGTSGGTPYEQYF. In DNA form, the CDR3 reads TGTGCCAGCAGTCCAGGGACTAGCGGGGGGACGCCCTACGAGCAGTACTTC.

This clonotype was counted many times. The chain couples TRBV28 to TRBJ2-6; TRBD1 is a possible D gene (5 bases). Germline V CDR1 and CDR2: MDHEN, SYDVKM. The CDR3 length is 16 residues. Trimming left V 5 bases short and J 2 bases short, with 13 bases between. CDR3 protein: CASSPQTEPGANVLTF. In DNA form, the CDR3 reads TGTGCCAGCAGTCCCCAGACAGAACCTGGGGCCAACGTCCTGACTTTC.

This clonotype was recorded at least ten times. V is TRBV12-3 or TRBV12-4 and J is TRBJ2-7; 7 nucleotides agree with TRBD1. This CDR3 is 13 amino acids long. With V trimmed by 3 bases and J by 3 bases, 2 bases remained unmatched. CDR3 sequence reads: CASSLRGRYEQYF. In nucleotides, the CDR3 is TGTGCCAGCAGTTTGAGGGGGCGCTACGAGCAGTACTTC.

The chain is built from TRBV7-9 and TRBJ2-5; 7 bases fit TRBD2. There are 17 residues in the CDR3. The trim removed 5 bases at V and 0 bases at J, leaving 12 bases unmatched. CDR1 is SEHNR and CDR2 is FQNEAQ in the germline V gene (reference sequence). The CDR3 DNA sequence: TGTGCCAGCAGCCGAGGGGCTAGCGGACCTAACCAAGAGACCCAGTACTTC. This sequence encodes CASSRGASGPNQETQYF. The full variable domain, in which reference TRBV7-9 and TRBJ2-5 provide the parts outside the CDR3, is DTGVSQNPRHKITKRGQNVTFRCDPISEHNRLYWYRQTLGQGPEFLTYFQNEAQLEKSRLLSDRFSAERPKGSFSTLEIQRTEQGDSAMYLCASSRGASGPNQETQYFGPGTRLLVL.

This clonotype was counted at least ten times. J is TRBJ2-1 and V is TRBV19; unclear D gene. Germline V gene sequence: CDR1 LNHDA, CDR2 SQIVND (reference sequence). V lost 5 bases and J 2 bases, leaving 7 bases between the germline ends. This CDR3 comprises 13 residues. DNA for the CDR3: TGTGCCAGTAGTTGGAACGCCTACAATGAGCAGTTCTTC. It codes for CASSWNAYNEQFF.

The gene calls are TRBV7-6 and TRBJ1-5; 7 bases agree with TRBD1. The CDR3 has 15 residues. Germline CDR1 and CDR2: SGHVS and FNYEAQ. The V segment lost 4 bases and the J segment 9 bases; nucleotides outside the gene matches: 12. CDR3 in DNA: TGTGCCAGCAGCTCAGGGACAGCCCCCGGTCGGCCCCAGCATTTT. This translates into CASSSGTAPGRPQHF.

The sample holds many counts of this clonotype. The V gene is TRBV7-2, the J gene TRBJ2-5; 11 bases match TRBD2. J was trimmed by 2 bases and V by 3 bases; bases with no gene match: 5. The CDR3 has 16 amino acids. The V gene's germline CDR1 is SGHTA and CDR2 FQGNSA. CDR3 protein: CASSLGTSGFQETQYF. The DNA for the CDR3 is TGTGCCAGCAGCTTGGGGACTAGCGGCTTTCAAGAGACCCAGTACTTC.

This chain joins TRBV11-2 and TRBJ2-3, with 12 bases aligning to TRBD2. CDR1 and CDR2 from the germline V gene are SGHAT and FQNNGV. V dropped 4 bases and J dropped 5; count of bases not matched to a gene: 7. This CDR3 region has 16 residues. CDR3 amino acids: CASSSLAGGPGDTQYF. For the CDR3, the DNA is TGTGCCAGCAGCTCCCTAGCGGGGGGGCCTGGAGATACGCAGTATTTT.

The rearrangement links TRBV19 to TRBJ1-2; D is unclear. Germline CDR1 LNHDA, CDR2 SQIVND (reference sequence). This CDR3 comprises 14 residues. V was trimmed by 1 base and J by 2 bases, leaving 8 bases between them. The DNA of the CDR3 is TGTGCCAGTAGTATAGTAGGGTTCAACTATGGCTACACCTTC. It yields the protein CASSIVGFNYGYTF.

The chain combines TRBV9 with TRBJ1-1; D may be TRBD1 (6 bases). CDR1 and CDR2 (germline): SGDLS, YYNGEE. V was pared by 6 bases and J by 0 bases, with 12 bases between. The CDR3 totals 14 residues. The CDR3 protein is CASNPGTLNTEAFF. CDR3 sequence (DNA): TGTGCCAGCAACCCCGGGACACTGAACACTGAAGCTTTCTTT.

This clonotype was seen a few times. The V call is TRBV5-1, the J call TRBJ2-3; 8 bases line up with TRBD1. V lost 5 bases, J lost 1 base, and 3 bases stayed unmatched. The CDR3 is 14 amino acids. In germline, CDR1 is SGHRS, CDR2 YFSETQ. CDR3: CASRRGQGTDTQYF. The CDR3 DNA reads TGCGCCAGCAGGCGGGGACAGGGCACAGATACGCAGTATTTT.

This clonotype was detected ten times or more. The chain recombines TRBV11-3 with TRBJ1-5; 9 positions match TRBD1. CDR1 is SGHNT and CDR2 is YENEEA in the germline V gene. J lost 7 bases, V lost 4 bases, and 8 bases had no gene match. This CDR3 comprises 15 residues. The CDR3 DNA follows: TGTGCCAGCAGCTCCGGACAGGGGTCGAGGCAGCCCCAGCATTTT. It is translated as CASSSGQGSRQPQHF.

This clonotype has only a few counts. The CDR3 DNA is TGTGCCACCAGAGGGGGGGCGGCTAATGAAAAACTGTTTTTT. Translated: CATRGGAANEKLFF. V and J are TRBV15 and TRBJ1-4; tentative D call: TRBD1 (6 bases). Per germline, CDR1 LNHNV and CDR2 YYDKDF (reference sequence). CDR3 length equals 14 residues. V was shortened by 6 bases and J by 3 bases, with 11 bases between the two germline ends.

The J gene is TRBJ2-1, the V gene TRBV7-7, with 9 bases matching TRBD2. Germline V gives CDR1 SSHAT, CDR2 FNYEAQ (reference sequence). This CDR3 region has 15 residues. V dropped 1 base and J dropped 7; count of bases not matched to a gene: 5. The CDR3 loop is CASSLVLSGRNEQFF. The CDR3, as DNA: TGTGCCAGCAGCTTAGTCCTTAGCGGGAGAAATGAGCAGTTCTTC.